What follows describes a single TCR beta chain. The data belong to a study of spatial heterogeneity in lung cancer. For the study at large: Available follow-up PBMC samples, collected a median of around 23 months post-resection, were sequenced. Detection consistently yielded more beta chains than alpha chains.

After removal of 5 bases from V and 4 bases from J, the junction contained 8 bases not matched to a gene. The V gene's germline CDR1 is MNHNS and CDR2 SASEGT. CDR3 size: 15 residues. The time point: blood at routine non-recurrence follow-up after resection. Sequencing covered unsorted whole RNA taken from tumor, nontumor lung or frozen PBMC. A distinct unique molecular identifier was carried by each TCR cDNA molecule. TCRdb re-called the 5' RACE reads with MiXCR, one entry per CDR3 protein. The data contain about 120,000 distinct CDR3 sequences, approximately 12% of them singletons. The sequenced sample was PBMCs, obtained at follow-up. This chain connects TRBV6-1 to TRBJ2-5; 9 bases fit TRBD1. The sequence was obtained from a male donor with early-stage non-small cell lung cancer. CDR3 nucleotides: TGTGCCAGCAGTAGCCCGGGACAGGGATTAGAGACCCAGTACTTC. Its translation is CASSSPGQGLETQYF.